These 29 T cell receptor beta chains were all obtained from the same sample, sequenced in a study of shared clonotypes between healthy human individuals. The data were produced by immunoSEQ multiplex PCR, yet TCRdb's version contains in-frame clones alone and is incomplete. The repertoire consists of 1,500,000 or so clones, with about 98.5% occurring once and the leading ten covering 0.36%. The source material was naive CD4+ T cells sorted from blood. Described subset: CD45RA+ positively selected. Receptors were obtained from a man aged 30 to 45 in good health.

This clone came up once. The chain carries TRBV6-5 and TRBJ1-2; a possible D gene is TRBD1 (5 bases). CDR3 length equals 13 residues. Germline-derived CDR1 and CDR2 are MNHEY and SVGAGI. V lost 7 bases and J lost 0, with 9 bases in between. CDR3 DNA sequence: TGTGCCAGCACCAGGACACCTAACTATGGCTACACCTTC. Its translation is CASTRTPNYGYTF.

CDR3 in amino acids: CASSPSRGYTQYF. CDR3 DNA sequence: TGTGCCAGCAGTCCTTCTAGAGGGTATACGCAGTATTTT. This sequence joins TRBV27 and TRBJ2-3; D may be TRBD2 (5 bases). Germline V gene lookup returns CDR1 MNHEY and CDR2 SMNVEV (reference sequence). This CDR3 is built from 13 residues. The ends were cut back, 5 bases at V and 7 bases at J, with 13 bases in the middle.

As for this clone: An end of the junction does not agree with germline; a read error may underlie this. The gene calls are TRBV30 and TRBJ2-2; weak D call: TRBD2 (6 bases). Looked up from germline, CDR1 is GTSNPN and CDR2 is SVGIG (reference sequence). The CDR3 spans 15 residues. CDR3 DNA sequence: TGTGCCTGGAGTTTCTGGGACTCGAACATCGGGGAGCTGTTTTTT. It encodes CAWSFWDSNIGELFF.

In nucleotides, the CDR3 is TGTGCCAGTAGCCTTACCGCGAATACAGCGGGAGAGTTCTTC. Its protein is CASSLTANTAGEFF. The chain recombines TRBV19 with TRBJ2-1; 8 bases line up with TRBD2. Germline V gives CDR1 LNHDA, CDR2 SQIVND (reference sequence). The CDR3 loop spans 14 amino acids. With V trimmed by 6 bases and J by 14 bases, 15 bases remained unmatched.

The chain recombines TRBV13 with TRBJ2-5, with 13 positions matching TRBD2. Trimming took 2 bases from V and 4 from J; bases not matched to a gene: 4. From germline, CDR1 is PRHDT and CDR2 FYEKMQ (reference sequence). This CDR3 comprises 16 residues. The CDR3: CASSLQRLAGGETQYF. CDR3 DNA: TGTGCCAGCAGCTTACAGCGACTAGCGGGAGGAGAGACCCAGTACTTC.

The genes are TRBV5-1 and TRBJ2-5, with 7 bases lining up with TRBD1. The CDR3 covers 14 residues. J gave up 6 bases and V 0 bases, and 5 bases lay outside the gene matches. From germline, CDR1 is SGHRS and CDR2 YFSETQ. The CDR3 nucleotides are TGCGCCAGCAGCTTGGGTACAGGGGAACAGACCCAGTACTTC. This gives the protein CASSLGTGEQTQYF.

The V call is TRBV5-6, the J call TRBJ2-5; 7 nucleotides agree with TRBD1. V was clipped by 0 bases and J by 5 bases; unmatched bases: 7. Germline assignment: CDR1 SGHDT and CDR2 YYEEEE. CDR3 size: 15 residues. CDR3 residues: CASSLDRGLRETQYF. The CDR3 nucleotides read TGTGCCAGCAGCTTGGACAGGGGCCTTCGCGAGACCCAGTACTTC.

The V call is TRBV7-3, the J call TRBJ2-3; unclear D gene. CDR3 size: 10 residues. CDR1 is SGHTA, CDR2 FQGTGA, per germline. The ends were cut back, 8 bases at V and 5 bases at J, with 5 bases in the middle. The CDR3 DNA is TGTGCCAGCGCGATAGATACGCAGTATTTT. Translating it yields CASAIDTQYF.

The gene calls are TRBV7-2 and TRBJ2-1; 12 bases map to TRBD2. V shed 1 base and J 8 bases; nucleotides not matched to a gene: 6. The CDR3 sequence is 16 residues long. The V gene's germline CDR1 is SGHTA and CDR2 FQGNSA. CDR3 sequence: CASSLETSGSIHEQFF. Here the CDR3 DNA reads TGTGCCAGCAGCTTAGAGACTAGCGGGAGTATACATGAGCAGTTCTTC.

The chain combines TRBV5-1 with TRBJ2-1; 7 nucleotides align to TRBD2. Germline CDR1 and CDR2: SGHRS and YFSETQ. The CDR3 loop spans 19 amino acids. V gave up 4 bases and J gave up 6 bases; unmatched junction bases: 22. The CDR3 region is CASSPQPSSIREVSNEQFF. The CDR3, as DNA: TGCGCCAGCAGCCCACAACCCTCCTCAATTCGGGAGGTCTCCAATGAGCAGTTCTTC. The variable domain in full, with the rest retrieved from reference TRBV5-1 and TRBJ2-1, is KAGVTQTPRYLIKTRGQQVTLSCSPISGHRSVSWYQQTPGQGLQFLFEYFSETQRNKGNFPGRFSGRQFSNSRSEMNVSTLELGDSALYLCASSPQPSSIREVSNEQFFGPGTRLTVL.

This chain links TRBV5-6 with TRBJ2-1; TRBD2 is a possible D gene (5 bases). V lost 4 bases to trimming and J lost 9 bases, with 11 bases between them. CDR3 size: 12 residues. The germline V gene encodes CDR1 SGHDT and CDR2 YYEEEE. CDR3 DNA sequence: TGTGCCAGCAGCCTTCCCCGGGGTGAGCAGTTCTTC. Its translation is CASSLPRGEQFF.

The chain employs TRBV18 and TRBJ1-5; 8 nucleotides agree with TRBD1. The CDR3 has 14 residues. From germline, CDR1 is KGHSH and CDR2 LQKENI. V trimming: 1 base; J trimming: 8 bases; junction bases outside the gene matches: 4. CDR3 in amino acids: CASSPLAGGEPQHF. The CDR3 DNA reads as TGTGCCAGCTCACCACTAGCAGGGGGCGAGCCCCAGCATTTT.

DNA of the CDR3: TGCGCCAGCAGCATAACCCCCGGGACCCCTGGCGGGGAGCTGTTTTTT. This encodes CASSITPGTPGGELFF. This chain joins TRBV5-1 and TRBJ2-2; tentatively, D is TRBD1 or TRBD2 (5 bases each). The V and J ends lost 4 bases and 7 bases respectively, with 20 bases between them. This CDR3 is built from 16 residues. Looked up from germline, CDR1 is SGHRS and CDR2 is YFSETQ.

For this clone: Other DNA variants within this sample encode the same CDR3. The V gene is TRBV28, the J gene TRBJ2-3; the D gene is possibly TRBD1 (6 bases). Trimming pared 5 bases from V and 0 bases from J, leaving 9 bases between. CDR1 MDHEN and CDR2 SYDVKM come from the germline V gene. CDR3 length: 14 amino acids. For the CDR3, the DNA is TGTGCCAGCAGTCTGCAGGGGAGCACAGATACGCAGTATTTT. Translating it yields CASSLQGSTDTQYF.

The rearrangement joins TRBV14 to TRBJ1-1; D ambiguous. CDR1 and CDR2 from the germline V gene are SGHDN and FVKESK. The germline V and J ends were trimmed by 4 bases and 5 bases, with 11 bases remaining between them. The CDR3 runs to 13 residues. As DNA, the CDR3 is TGTGCCAGCAGCCCTCTCGGGGTAACTGAAGCTTTCTTT. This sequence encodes CASSPLGVTEAFF.

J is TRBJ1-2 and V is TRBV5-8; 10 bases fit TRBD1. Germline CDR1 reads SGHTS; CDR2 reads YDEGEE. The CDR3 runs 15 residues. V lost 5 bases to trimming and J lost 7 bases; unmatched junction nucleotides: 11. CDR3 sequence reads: CASSDRDRGFGGYTF. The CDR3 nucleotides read TGTGCCAGCAGTGACCGGGACAGGGGCTTTGGTGGCTACACCTTC.

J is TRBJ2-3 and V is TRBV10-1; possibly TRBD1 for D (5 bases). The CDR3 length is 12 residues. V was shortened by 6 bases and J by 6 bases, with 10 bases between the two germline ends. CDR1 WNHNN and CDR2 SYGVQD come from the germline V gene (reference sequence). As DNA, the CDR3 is TGCGCCAGCAGCCCGAACAGGGATACGCAGTATTTT. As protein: CASSPNRDTQYF.

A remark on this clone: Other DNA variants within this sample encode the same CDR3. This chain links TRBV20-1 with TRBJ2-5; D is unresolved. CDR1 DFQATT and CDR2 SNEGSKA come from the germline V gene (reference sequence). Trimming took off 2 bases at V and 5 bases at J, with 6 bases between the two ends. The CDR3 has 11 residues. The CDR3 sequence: CSARSGETQYF. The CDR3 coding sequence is TGCAGTGCTAGATCTGGTGAGACCCAGTACTTC.

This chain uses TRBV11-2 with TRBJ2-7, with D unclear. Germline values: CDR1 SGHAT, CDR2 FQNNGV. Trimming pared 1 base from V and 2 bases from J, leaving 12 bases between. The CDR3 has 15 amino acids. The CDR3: CASSLAEPAPYEQYF. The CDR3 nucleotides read TGTGCCAGCAGCTTAGCGGAGCCAGCCCCCTACGAGCAGTACTTC. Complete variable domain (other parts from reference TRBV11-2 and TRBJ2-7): EAGVAQSPRYKIIEKRQSVAFWCNPISGHATLYWYQQILGQGPKLLIQFQNNGVVDDSQLPKDRFSAERLKGVDSTLKIQPAKLEDSAVYLCASSLAEPAPYEQYFGPGTRLTVT.

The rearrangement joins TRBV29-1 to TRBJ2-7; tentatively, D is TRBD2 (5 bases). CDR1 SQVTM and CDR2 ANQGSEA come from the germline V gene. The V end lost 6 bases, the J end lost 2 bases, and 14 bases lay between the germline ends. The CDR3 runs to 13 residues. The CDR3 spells CSVGSPSTYEQYF. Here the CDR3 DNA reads TGCAGCGTAGGGAGTCCCTCGACCTACGAGCAGTACTTC.

The CDR3 loop is CASSQIPGQGDTYEQYF. Written as DNA, the CDR3 is TGTGCCAGCTCACAGATTCCCGGACAGGGGGATACCTACGAGCAGTACTTC. The rearrangement uses TRBV18 and TRBJ2-7; 10 bases are a match to TRBD1. The CDR3 loop spans 17 amino acids. Germline V gives CDR1 KGHSH, CDR2 LQKENI. With V trimmed by 4 bases and J by 2 bases, 11 bases remained unmatched.

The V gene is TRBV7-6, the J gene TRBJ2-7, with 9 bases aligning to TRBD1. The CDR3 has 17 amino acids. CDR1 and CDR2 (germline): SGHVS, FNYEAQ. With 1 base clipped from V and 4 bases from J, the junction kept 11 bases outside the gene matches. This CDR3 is CASSLVSAGQGGYEQYF. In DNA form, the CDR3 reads TGTGCCAGCAGCTTAGTTTCCGCGGGACAGGGAGGGTACGAGCAGTACTTC.

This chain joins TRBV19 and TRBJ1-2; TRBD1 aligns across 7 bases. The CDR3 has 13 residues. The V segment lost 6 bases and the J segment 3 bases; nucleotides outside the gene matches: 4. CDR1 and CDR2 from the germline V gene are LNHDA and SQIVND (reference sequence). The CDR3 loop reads CASRTGNHYGYTF. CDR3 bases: TGTGCCAGTAGGACAGGGAATCACTATGGCTACACCTTC.

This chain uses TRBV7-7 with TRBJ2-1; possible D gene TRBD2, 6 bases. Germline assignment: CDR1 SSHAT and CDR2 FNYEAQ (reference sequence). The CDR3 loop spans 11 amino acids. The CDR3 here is CASGGYNEQFF. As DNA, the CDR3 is TGTGCTAGCGGCGGTTACAATGAGCAGTTCTTC.

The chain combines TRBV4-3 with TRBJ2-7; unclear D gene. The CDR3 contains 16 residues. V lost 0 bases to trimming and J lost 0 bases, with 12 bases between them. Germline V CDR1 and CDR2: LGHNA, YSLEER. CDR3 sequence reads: CASSQDWVADSYEQYF. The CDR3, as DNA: TGCGCCAGCAGCCAAGATTGGGTAGCCGACTCCTACGAGCAGTACTTC.

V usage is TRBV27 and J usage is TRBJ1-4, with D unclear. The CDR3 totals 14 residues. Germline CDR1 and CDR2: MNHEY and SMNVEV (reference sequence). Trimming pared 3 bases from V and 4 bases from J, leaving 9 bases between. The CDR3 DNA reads TGTGCCAGCAGTTTCTCCGGTAATAATGAAAAACTGTTTTTT. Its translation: CASSFSGNNEKLFF. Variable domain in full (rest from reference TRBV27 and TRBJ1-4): EAQVTQNPRYLITVTGKKLTVTCSQNMNHEYMSWYRQDPGLGLRQIYYSMNVEVTDKGDVPEGYKVSRKEKRNFPLILESPSPNQTSLYFCASSFSGNNEKLFFGSGTQLSVL.

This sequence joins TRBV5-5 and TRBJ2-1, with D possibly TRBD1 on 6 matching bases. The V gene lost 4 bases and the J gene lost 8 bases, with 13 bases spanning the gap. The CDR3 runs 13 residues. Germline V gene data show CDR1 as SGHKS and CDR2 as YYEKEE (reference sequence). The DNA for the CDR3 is TGTGCCAGCAGCGCGGACAGAGACGATGAGCAGTTCTTC. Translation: CASSADRDDEQFF.

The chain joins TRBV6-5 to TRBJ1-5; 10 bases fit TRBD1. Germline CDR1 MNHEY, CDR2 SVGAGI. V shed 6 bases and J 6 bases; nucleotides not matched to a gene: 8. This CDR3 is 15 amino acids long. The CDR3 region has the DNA TGTGCCAGCAGCCCCAGGACAGGGGGACGTCAGCCCCAGCATTTT. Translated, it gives CASSPRTGGRQPQHF.

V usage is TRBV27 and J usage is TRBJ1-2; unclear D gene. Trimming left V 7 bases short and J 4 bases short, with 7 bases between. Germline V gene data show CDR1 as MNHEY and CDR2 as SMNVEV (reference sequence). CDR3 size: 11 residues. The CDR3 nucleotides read TGTGCCAGCAAGAGCGGCTATGGCTACACCTTC. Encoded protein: CASKSGYGYTF.